The T cell receptor (beta chain) under discussion was sequenced for a study of lymphopenia after photon versus proton radiotherapy. The study, taken as a whole, reports: After lymphocyte nadir, photon-treated repertoires showed oligoclonal expansion, especially CD8+ Temra. Relative stability marked proton patients; photon patients lost diversity and naive cells.

This CDR3 is 14 amino acids long. With V trimmed by 7 bases and J by 5 bases, 10 bases remained unmatched. Germline loops: CDR1 LNHDA, CDR2 SQIVND (reference sequence). Notes on this clone: The antigen is unknown.

Here immunoSEQ multiplex PCR was the method, and the copy in TCRdb shows in-frame clones only, minus some. The data contain about 65,000 clones, around 87% of them singletons. Sequencing used peripheral blood, obtained from a patient treated with proton-based radiotherapy. The chain uses TRBV19 and TRBJ1-2, with 7 bases that match TRBD1. This clonotype was sampled from a man older than 75 with esophageal cancer. This CDR3 reads CASNHQGVPYGYTF. The CDR3 nucleotides read TGTGCCAGTAATCATCAGGGGGTACCATATGGCTACACCTTC.